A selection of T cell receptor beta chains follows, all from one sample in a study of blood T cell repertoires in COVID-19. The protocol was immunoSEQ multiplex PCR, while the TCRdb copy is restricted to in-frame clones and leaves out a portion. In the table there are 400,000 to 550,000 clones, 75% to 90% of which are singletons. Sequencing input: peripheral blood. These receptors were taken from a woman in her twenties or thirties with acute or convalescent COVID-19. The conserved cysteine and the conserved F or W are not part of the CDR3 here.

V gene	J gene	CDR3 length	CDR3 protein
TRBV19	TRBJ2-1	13	ASSIGRGGRNEQF
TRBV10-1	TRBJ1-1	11	ASSEPGNTEAF
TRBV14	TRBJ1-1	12	ASSHPGHPTEAF
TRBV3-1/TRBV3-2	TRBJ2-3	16	ASSQVGGGAVYSDTQY
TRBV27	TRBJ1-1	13	ASSPSGTRNTEAF
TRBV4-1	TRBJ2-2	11	ASSQVSGGELF
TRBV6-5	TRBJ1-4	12	ASRLDRAGEKLF
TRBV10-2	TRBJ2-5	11	ASCRQQQETQY
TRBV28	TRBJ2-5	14	ASSQSVAGGTETQY
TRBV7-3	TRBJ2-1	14	ASSSTTTRSYNEQF
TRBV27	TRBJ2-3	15	ASSLSWGGGLTDTQY
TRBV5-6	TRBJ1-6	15	ASSSPGQRGRHSPLH
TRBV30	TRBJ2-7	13	AWSIGQGALYEQY
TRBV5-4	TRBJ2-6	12	ASSYSTGANVLT
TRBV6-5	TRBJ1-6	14	ASSYGGTAAGSPLH
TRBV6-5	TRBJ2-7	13	ATSADPGALHEQY
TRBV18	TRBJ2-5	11	ASSPPAQETQY
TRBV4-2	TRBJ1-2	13	ASSQDLQARRGYT
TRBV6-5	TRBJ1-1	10	ACRQGATEAF
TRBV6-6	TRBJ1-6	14	ASSLREQTYNSPLH
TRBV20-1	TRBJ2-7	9	SATRGYEQY
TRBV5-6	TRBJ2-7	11	ASSQDRVHEQY
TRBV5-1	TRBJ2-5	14	ASSPPPMTDQETQY
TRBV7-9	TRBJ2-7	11	ASSLARSYEQY
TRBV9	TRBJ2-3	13	ASSSSGGLTNTQY
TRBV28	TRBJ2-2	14	ASSLLVTFNTGELF
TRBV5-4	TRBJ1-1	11	ASSLGTGVRAF
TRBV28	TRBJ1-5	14	ASRLGTAYSNQPQH
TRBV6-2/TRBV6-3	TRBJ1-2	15	ASSSFPYAAGFHGYT
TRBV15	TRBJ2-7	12	ATKPGTDYYEQY
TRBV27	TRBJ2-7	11	ASSSSKGYEQY
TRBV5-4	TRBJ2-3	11	ASSSQSTDTQY
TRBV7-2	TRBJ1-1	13	ASSLITVAYAEAF
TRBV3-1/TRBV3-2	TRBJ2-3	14	ASSQRHMASGDPQY
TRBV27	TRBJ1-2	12	ASSWSGGDYGYT
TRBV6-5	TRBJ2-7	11	ASSYSQVHEQY
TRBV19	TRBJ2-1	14	ASSPMGLKGTNEQF
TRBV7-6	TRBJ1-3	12	ASSQQGYGNTIY
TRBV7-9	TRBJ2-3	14	ASSLYLTGFTDTQY
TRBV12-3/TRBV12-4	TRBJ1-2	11	ASSLLTGWGYT
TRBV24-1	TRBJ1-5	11	ATTGGVDQPQH
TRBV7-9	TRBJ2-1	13	ASSLVKGASHEQF
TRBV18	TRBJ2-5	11	ASSPVGKETQY
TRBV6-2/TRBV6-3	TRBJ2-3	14	ASSSGVTLFTDTQY
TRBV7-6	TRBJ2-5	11	ASSLNSQETQY
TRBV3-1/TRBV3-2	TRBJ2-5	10	ASSRTVETQY
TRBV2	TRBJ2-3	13	ASSENRGSTDTQY
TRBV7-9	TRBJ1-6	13	ASSSPYSDNSPLH
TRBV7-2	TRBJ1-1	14	ASSLFRGGVNTEAF
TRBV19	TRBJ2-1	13	ASSRKGQGFNEQF
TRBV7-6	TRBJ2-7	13	ASSLNDRYSYEQY
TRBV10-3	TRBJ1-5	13	ASADRTGFNQPQH
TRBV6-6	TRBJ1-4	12	ASAQGRANEKLF